The clone carrying this T cell receptor (beta chain) has just a few counts. Its antigen is not known. This entry is derived from a study of a mutant IDH1 vaccine in newly diagnosed glioma. For the study at large: Weeks 1, 3, 5, 7, 11, 15, 19 and 23 were when patients received their eight vaccinations.

The data were produced by immunoSEQ multiplex PCR, yet TCRdb's version contains in-frame clones alone and is incomplete. The table has about 31,000 clones, 60% to 80% seen once. Study-wide points: Pseudoprogression seemed unrelated to changes in top peripheral T cell clonotypes.

CDR1 PRHDT and CDR2 FYEKMQ come from the germline V gene (reference sequence). Losses at the gene ends were 5 bases for V and 6 bases for J; bases not matched to a gene: 11. This CDR3 is 16 amino acids long. Described time point: week 11, during vaccination. The study gave 300 ug of mutant IDH1 20-mer peptide per vaccine dose, with topical imiquimod. The donors had new WHO grade 3 or 4 astrocytomas; these were IDH1-mutant and ATRX-lost. The TCR was taken from a man aged 25-45 years with glioma. This chain links TRBV13 with TRBJ2-3, with TRBD1 identical over 10 bases. The material sequenced was PBMCs, taken from a glioma patient whose treatment included an IDH1 peptide vaccine. The CDR3 DNA reads as TGTGCCAGCAGCATACGGACAGGGGGATTCTCCGATACGCAGTATTTT. Translating gives CASSIRTGGFSDTQYF.